Detailed here is one T cell receptor beta chain. Being one base from a much bigger clone, this may be a read error. The CDR3 loop spans 12 amino acids. Germline-derived CDR1 and CDR2 are ENHRY and SYGVKD. Trimming took 2 bases from V and 11 from J, leaving 9 bases between them. This entry is derived from a study of read filtering for tumor transcriptome and immune sequencing. The library was built from roughly 400 ng RNA with molecular barcoded adaptors for alpha/delta and beta/gamma chains. Each CDR3 protein is one row after TCRdb ran MiXCR on the reads. The sample includes around 130,000 distinct CDR3 sequences, under 15% of them seen just once.

This clonotype was obtained from a donor at least 40 years old with multiple myeloma. Sequenced material: a population of CD138-negative cells sorted from bone marrow. The rearrangement joins TRBV10-3 to TRBJ2-2; a weak D match, TRBD2 (6 bases). The CDR3 bases are TGTGCCATCAGTGAGGGGGGGATTGAGCTGTTTTTT. Protein product: CAISEGGIELFF.